This TCR beta chain was observed in a study of cytomegalovirus exposure and HLA in healthy donors. Study summary: It was reported in a later analysis that the same platform had been used for the 120 or so validation repertoires as for the approximately 670 first-cohort repertoires.

Broader study findings: Through in vitro validation, three CMV-associated chains were shown to be specific for CMV antigens.

Method: immunoSEQ multiplex PCR; TCRdb's copy keeps in-frame clones and lacks some. The data show about 160,000 clones, 85% to 90% seen once. The CDR3 is 16 residues long. The V gene's germline CDR1 is WNHNN and CDR2 SYGVQD (reference sequence). The V end lost 2 bases, the J end lost 1 base, and 12 bases lay between the germline ends. A remark on this clone: Its antigen remains unidentified.

The origin of this receptor is a woman aged 18-29 years in good health and CMV-seropositive. This chain joins TRBV10-1 and TRBJ1-3; tentatively, D is TRBD1 (6 bases). Sequencing input: PBMCs. This CDR3 is CASSEGGIASGNTIYF. Here the CDR3 DNA reads TGCGCCAGCAGTGAGGGGGGCATCGCGTCTGGAAACACCATATATTTT.